The rows below give T cell receptor beta chains drawn from one sample of a study of blood T cell repertoires in COVID-19. The assay was immunoSEQ multiplex PCR, and TCRdb's table has in-frame clones only and misses some. This table holds about 250,000 clones, nearly 90% found once. Sequenced input: PBMCs or T cells enriched from blood (not recorded which). These TCRs come from a woman in her twenties or thirties with acute COVID-19. Both conserved end residues are part of each CDR3. D genes are given only for firm matches. Not all rows give a size; the values are once, few, many and, for expanded clones, a class.

j_gene,abundance,d_gene,v_gene,CDR3aa,CDR3nt
TRBJ1-5,NA,TRBD1,TRBV13,CASSLRGTGDQPQHF,TGTGCCAGCAGCTTACGGGGGACAGGGGATCAGCCCCAGCATTTT
TRBJ1-2,once,TRBD1,TRBV11-2,CASSFGRQGAGNYGYTF,TGTGCCAGCAGCTTTGGGCGACAGGGGGCTGGGAACTATGGCTACACCTTC
TRBJ1-1,NA,TRBD1,TRBV5-4,CASSAGTGHMNTEAFF,TGTGCCAGCAGCGCCGGGACAGGACACATGAACACTGAAGCTTTCTTT
TRBJ1-1,NA,NA,TRBV3-1/TRBV3-2,CASSLGPVTEAFF,TGTGCCAGCAGCTTGGGCCCGGTCACTGAAGCTTTCTTT
TRBJ2-6,NA,NA,TRBV29-1,CSVSYTAAGANVLTF,TGCAGCGTTTCCTATACCGCTGCCGGGGCCAACGTCCTGACTTTC
TRBJ1-5,NA,NA,TRBV27,CASSPVRVQPQHF,TGTGCCAGCAGTCCAGTCAGGGTCCAGCCCCAGCATTTT
TRBJ2-7,NA,NA,TRBV5-1,CASSPFPGGSYEQYF,TGCGCCAGCAGCCCGTTTCCTGGGGGGAGCTACGAGCAGTACTTC
TRBJ2-1,NA,NA,TRBV5-6,CASSLAPQRSSYNEQFF,TGTGCCAGCAGCTTGGCCCCACAGAGAAGCTCCTACAATGAGCAGTTCTTC
TRBJ1-1,NA,TRBD1,TRBV27,CASSLDRGRVRTEAFF,TGTGCCAGCAGTTTGGACAGGGGGAGGGTAAGAACTGAAGCTTTCTTT
TRBJ2-1,NA,TRBD1,TRBV7-3,CASSQGQGNYNEQFF,TGTGCCAGCAGCCAGGGACAGGGTAACTACAATGAGCAGTTCTTC
TRBJ2-5,NA,TRBD1,TRBV10-3,CAISESGRGPETQYF,TGTGCCATCAGTGAGTCGGGCAGGGGGCCGGAGACCCAGTACTTC
TRBJ2-2,NA,NA,TRBV7-6,CASSLSSANTGELFF,TGTGCCAGCAGCTTATCGAGCGCAAACACCGGGGAGCTGTTTTTT
TRBJ2-7,NA,TRBD2,TRBV11-2,CASSSVSGGSAYEQYF,TGTGCCAGCAGCTCCGTCTCCGGGGGGAGTGCCTACGAGCAGTACTTC
TRBJ1-5,NA,TRBD1,TRBV18,CASSPGQSSQPQHF,TGTGCCAGCTCACCGGGACAGTCGAGTCAGCCCCAGCATTTT
TRBJ2-7,NA,TRBD1,TRBV9,CASSREDRLGYEQYF,TGTGCCAGCAGTCGAGAGGACAGGTTGGGCTACGAGCAGTACTTC
TRBJ1-3,few,NA,TRBV7-8,CASSLDSRSGNTIYF,TGTGCCAGCAGCTTAGACAGCCGCTCTGGAAACACCATATATTTT
TRBJ1-6,NA,NA,TRBV7-9,CASSTPGQSGSPLHF,TGTGCCAGCAGCACTCCGGGACAATCTGGTTCACCCCTCCACTTT